This T cell receptor (beta chain) was documented in a study of regulatory T cells in long-lasting Graves disease. CDR3 size: 15 residues. The ends lost 2 bases at V and 5 bases at J; junction bases unmatched: 5. The germline gives CDR1 MNHNS, CDR2 SASEGT. Study observations and caveats: It was in persistent disease that TRBV28, TRBJ1-2 and TRBJ2-5 were favored. Authors noted too few samples as a limitation.

Indicated time point: persistent/refractory GD, antithyroid drugs over 5 years with positive TRAb. The TCR library was made from RNA extracted from PBMCs. Recruitment took place at an endocrinology department in Xi'an, China. Researchers made TCR beta libraries by using iRepertoire HTBI primers and running Arm-PCR on CDR3 regions. One entry per CDR3 protein results from TCRdb running MiXCR on the multiplex PCR reads. The sample yields roughly 700,000 distinct CDR3 sequences, 30% seen once. Points on this clonotype: Its matching antigen is unknown.

The material was peripheral blood mononuclear cells (PBMCs), obtained when the disease was refractory, from a patient treated with antithyroid drugs. The sequence came from a female donor with Graves disease. This rearrangement joins TRBV6-1 to TRBJ2-4, with TRBD2 matching 8 bases. Here the CDR3 DNA reads TGTGCCAGCAGTGAATTGGTACTAGCGGAAAACATTCAGTACTTC. Translation gives CASSELVLAENIQYF.